This TCR beta chain stems from a study of shared clonotypes between healthy human individuals. Across the study: Per donor, three plates held CD4 naive cells, three held CD4 memory, two held CD8 naive and one held CD8 memory. Overall study findings and caveats: Generally, naive subsets came out with larger estimated richness than memory subsets. Compared with clonotypes that all four donors shared, non-shared clonotypes had lower generation probabilities. Sequencing depth was expected to influence donor clonotype sharing.

The naive CD8 population came from CD45RO-negative cells selected for CCR7, without terminally differentiated effector memory CD45RA+ cells. On this clone: Antigen: not known.

Sequencing used immunoSEQ multiplex PCR; TCRdb keeps in-frame clones, though not all of them. The sample includes about 2.1 million clones, 93% of them seen just once. The receptor was derived from a man younger than 30 in good health. Some clones in this sample may be carry-over from other donors' samples. Sequencing was carried out using naive CD8+ T cells from PBMCs.

The CDR3 sequence is CAWSVSPGPGELFF. Written as DNA, the CDR3 is TGTGCCTGGAGTGTAAGCCCTGGGCCCGGGGAGCTGTTTTTT. The V gene is TRBV30, the J gene TRBJ2-2; D ambiguous. This CDR3 is built from 14 residues. Germline V CDR1 and CDR2: GTSNPN, SVGIG (reference sequence). V lost 0 bases, J lost 6 bases, and 11 bases lay in between.